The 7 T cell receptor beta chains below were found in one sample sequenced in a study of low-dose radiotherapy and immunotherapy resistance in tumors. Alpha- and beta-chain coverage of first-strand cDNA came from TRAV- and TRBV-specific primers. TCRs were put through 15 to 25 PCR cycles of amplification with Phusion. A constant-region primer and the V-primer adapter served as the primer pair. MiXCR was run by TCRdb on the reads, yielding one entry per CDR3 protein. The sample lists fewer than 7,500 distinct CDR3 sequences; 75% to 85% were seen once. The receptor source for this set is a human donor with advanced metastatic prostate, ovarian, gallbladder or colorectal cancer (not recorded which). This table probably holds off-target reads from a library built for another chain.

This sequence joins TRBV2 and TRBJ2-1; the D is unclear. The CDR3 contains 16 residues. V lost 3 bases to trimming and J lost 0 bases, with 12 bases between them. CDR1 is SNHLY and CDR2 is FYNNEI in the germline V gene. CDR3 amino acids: CASSESVLSSYNEQFF. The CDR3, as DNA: TGTGCCAGCAGTGAGAGTGTGCTCAGCTCCTACAATGAGCAGTTCTTC.

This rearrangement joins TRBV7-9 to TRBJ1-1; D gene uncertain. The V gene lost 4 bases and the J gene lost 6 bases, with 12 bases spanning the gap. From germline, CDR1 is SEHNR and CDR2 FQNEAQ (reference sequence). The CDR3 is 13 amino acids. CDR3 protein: CASSSTSGSEAFF. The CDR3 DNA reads TGTGCCAGCAGCTCAACGTCGGGGTCTGAAGCTTTCTTT.

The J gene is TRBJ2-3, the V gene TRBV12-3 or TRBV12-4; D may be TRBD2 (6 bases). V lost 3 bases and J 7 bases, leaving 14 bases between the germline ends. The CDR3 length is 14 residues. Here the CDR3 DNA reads TGTGCCAGCAGTTTCGACGGGGGTCGTAATACGCAGTATTTT. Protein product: CASSFDGGRNTQYF.

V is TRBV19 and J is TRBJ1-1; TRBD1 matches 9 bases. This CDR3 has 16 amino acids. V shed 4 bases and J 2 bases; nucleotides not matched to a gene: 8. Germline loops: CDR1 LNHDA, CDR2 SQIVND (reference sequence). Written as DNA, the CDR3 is TGTGCCAGTAGTACTCGGGGGACAGGGAAAAACACTGAAGCTTTCTTT. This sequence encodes CASSTRGTGKNTEAFF.

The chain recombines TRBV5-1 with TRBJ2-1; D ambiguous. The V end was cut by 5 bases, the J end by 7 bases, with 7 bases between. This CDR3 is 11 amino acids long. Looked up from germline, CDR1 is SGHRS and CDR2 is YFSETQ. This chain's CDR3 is CASRSGNEQFF. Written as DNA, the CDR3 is TGCGCCAGCAGATCCGGGAATGAGCAGTTCTTC.

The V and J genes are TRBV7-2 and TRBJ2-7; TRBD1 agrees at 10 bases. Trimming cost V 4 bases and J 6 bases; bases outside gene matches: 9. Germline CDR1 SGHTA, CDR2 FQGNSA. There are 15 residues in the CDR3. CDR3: CASSSTGTGVSEQYF. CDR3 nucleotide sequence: TGTGCCAGCAGCTCGACCGGGACAGGGGTATCCGAGCAGTACTTC.

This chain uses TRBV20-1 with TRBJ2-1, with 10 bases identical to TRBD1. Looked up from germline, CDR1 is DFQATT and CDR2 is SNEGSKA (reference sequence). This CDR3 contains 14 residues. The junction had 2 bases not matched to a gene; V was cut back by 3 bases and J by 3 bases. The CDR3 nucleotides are TGCAGTGCTAGCAGGACAGGGGGCTACAATGAGCAGTTCTTC. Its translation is CSASRTGGYNEQFF.